Only a few counts were recorded for the clone carrying this T cell receptor (beta chain). Its antigen remains unidentified. Trimming stripped 6 bases from V and 4 bases from J, with 9 bases between. CDR1 is LGHNA, CDR2 YSLEER, per germline. This CDR3 is 13 amino acids long. cDNA molecules, individually, were tagged with unique molecular identifiers. In TCRdb, the 5' RACE reads were re-called with MiXCR into one record per CDR3 protein. The sample yields about 55,000 distinct CDR3 sequences, under 8.5% seen once. This entry belongs to a study of early T cells in non-severe SARS-CoV-2 infection. Study results and limitations: Private and CD4 specificities were missed by VDJdb matching, skewed to anti-spike CD8.

This chain connects TRBV4-3 to TRBJ2-2; D is perhaps TRBD1 (5 bases). The TCR comes from an adult who was a healthcare worker with PCR-confirmed SARS-CoV-2 infection or an uninfected control (not recorded which). The sequencing used whole blood, collected at baseline. CDR3 sequence (DNA): TGCGCCAGCAGTCGGACAACCACCGGGGAGCTGTTTTTT. Protein: CASSRTTTGELFF.